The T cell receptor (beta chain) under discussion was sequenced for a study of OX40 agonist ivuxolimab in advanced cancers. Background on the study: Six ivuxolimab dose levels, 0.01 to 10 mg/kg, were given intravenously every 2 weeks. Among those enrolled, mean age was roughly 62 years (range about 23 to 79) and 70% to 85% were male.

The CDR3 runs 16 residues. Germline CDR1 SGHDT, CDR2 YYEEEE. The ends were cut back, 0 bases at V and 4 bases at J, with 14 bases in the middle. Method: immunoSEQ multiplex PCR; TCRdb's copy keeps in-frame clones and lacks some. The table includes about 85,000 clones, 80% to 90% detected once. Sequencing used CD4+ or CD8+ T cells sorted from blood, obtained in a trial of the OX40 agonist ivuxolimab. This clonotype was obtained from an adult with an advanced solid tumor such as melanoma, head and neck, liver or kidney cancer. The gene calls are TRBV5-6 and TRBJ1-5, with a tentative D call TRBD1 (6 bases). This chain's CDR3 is CASSLGPGGANQPQHF. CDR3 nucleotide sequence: TGTGCCAGCAGCTTGGGCCCGGGGGGGGCTAATCAGCCCCAGCATTTT.